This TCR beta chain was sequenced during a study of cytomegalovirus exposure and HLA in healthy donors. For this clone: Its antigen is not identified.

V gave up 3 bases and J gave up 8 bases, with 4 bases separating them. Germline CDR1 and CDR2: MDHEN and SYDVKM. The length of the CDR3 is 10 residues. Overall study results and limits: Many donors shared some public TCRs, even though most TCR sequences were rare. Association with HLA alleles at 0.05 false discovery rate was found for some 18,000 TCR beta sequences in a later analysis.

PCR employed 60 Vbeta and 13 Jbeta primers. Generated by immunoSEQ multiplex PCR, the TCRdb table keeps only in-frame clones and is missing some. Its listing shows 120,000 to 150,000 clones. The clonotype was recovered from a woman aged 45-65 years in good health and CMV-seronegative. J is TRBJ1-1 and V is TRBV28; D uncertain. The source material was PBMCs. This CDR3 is CASSFREAFF. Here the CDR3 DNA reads TGTGCCAGCAGTTTCAGGGAAGCTTTCTTT.